This is a list of T cell receptor beta chains from one sample in a study of blood T cell repertoires in COVID-19. Libraries were prepared by immunoSEQ multiplex PCR; TCRdb keeps only in-frame clonotypes and omits some of them. The sample contains a few hundred thousand clones, roughly 88% of which appear only once. The sample was peripheral blood. These receptors all stem from a man aged 50 to 60 with COVID-19, enrolled during active disease. Both conserved end residues are trimmed from each CDR3.

13	TRBJ1-5	TRBV2	ASSVQSGFNQPQH
15	TRBJ2-2	TRBV14	ASSRMSGQGFGGELF
14	TRBJ2-3	TRBV27	ASTLTSGGSTDTQY
12	TRBJ1-1	TRBV11-2	ASSLGDRVSEAF
15	TRBJ2-7	TRBV23-1	ASSQRLAGGSSYEQY
11	TRBJ2-2	TRBV6-5	ASRQGYTGELF
14	TRBJ2-1	TRBV23-1	ASSQLRECSYNEQF
13	TRBJ1-2	TRBV7-9	ASSLVQGALGGYT
12	TRBJ2-2	TRBV18	ASSSLANTGELF
11	TRBJ2-7	TRBV5-8	ASSPDRSYEQY
12	TRBJ2-7	TRBV6-5	ASSRGTASYEQY
15	TRBJ2-7	TRBV7-8	ASSSYRAVASSYEQY
11	TRBJ1-1	TRBV18	ASSPVRDTEAF
15	TRBJ1-6	TRBV27	ASSLHRGRSYNSPLH
12	TRBJ2-1	TRBV3-1/TRBV3-2	ASSQGPAANEQF
11	TRBJ1-1	TRBV11-2	ASSSTGDTEAF
13	TRBJ2-1	TRBV27	ASSFRDRYDNEQF
14	TRBJ2-3	TRBV11-1	ASSLESGFREDTQY
14	TRBJ2-2	TRBV6-1	ASSEGSGGLTGELF
14	TRBJ1-1	TRBV7-2	ASSPASRVWNTEAF
14	TRBJ1-3	TRBV10-2	ASSEPGERAGNTIY
13	TRBJ1-2	TRBV3-1/TRBV3-2	ASSQEGGQFYGYT
11	TRBJ2-2	TRBV5-1	ASSYEGTGELF
14	TRBJ2-1	TRBV29-1	SVDNLAGGPGNEQF
14	TRBJ2-3	TRBV28	ASSPSPAGGTDTQY
11	TRBJ2-7	TRBV2	ASSGEQGYEQY
14	TRBJ1-1	TRBV6-2/TRBV6-3	ASSSVGGDMNTEAF
14	TRBJ2-2	TRBV7-2	ASSLGGLAGIGELF
14	TRBJ2-3	TRBV5-1	ASSLLLAGGPDTQY
13	TRBJ2-7	TRBV19	ASSIEAGGLYEQY
13	TRBJ2-3	TRBV5-1	ASSLTSGTADTQY
10	TRBJ1-2	TRBV5-1	ASSLATGGYT
15	TRBJ2-1	TRBV2	ASRAGTSGGAGYEQF
10	TRBJ2-3	TRBV7-8	ASSLRGFTQY
11	TRBJ2-2	TRBV5-4	ASNKQGTGELF
13	TRBJ1-3	TRBV15	ATSRTGGEGNTIY
13	TRBJ1-2	TRBV7-5	VRSLPGQTNYGYT
10	TRBJ1-2	TRBV29-1	SAQTGTYGYT
10	TRBJ1-1	TRBV12-3/TRBV12-4	ASSPRDTEAF
14	TRBJ1-2	TRBV27	ASSLSKQGAFYGYT
14	TRBJ2-6	TRBV7-2	ASSLVGAAGANVLT
16	TRBJ2-1	TRBV7-2	ASSLAPAGGASGNEQF
12	TRBJ2-7	TRBV28	ASRTSGASYEQY
13	TRBJ1-6	TRBV3-1/TRBV3-2	ASSLGSSYNSPLH
12	TRBJ2-3	TRBV10-2	ASSVSGDRDTQY
13	TRBJ2-3	TRBV19	ASSFGPGVTDTQY
12	TRBJ2-7	TRBV5-1	ASSFADRDYEQY
14	TRBJ2-3	TRBV3-1/TRBV3-2	ASSQEGLAHRDTQY
12	TRBJ2-1	TRBV29-1	SAGLRLADRLQF
12	TRBJ2-7	TRBV19	ASSMGGGTYEQY
13	TRBJ1-1	TRBV9	ASSVRDRGLTEAF
13	TRBJ2-3	TRBV14	ASSPRTGVTDTQY
11	TRBJ1-3	TRBV30	AFQTSSGNTIY